The 27 T cell receptor beta chains reported below all come from one sample, sequenced in a study of control samples from healthy donors and cancer patients. Produced via immunoSEQ multiplex PCR; TCRdb's table is partial and in-frame only. The data hold around 94,000 clones, with over 85% observed a single time. Sequenced material: blood. Receptor source: a woman in her thirties in good health.

The J gene is TRBJ2-7, the V gene TRBV4-1, with 12 positions matching TRBD1. V lost 2 bases, J lost 5 bases, and 4 bases stayed unmatched. This CDR3 comprises 15 residues. Germline V gene data show CDR1 as MGHRA and CDR2 as YSYEKL. The CDR3 loop reads CASSQPGTGGDEQYF. The CDR3 DNA reads TGCGCCAGCAGCCAACCCGGGACAGGGGGCGACGAGCAGTACTTC.

The chain is built from TRBV5-4 and TRBJ1-2; D remains unclear. Trimming removed 4 bases at V and 10 bases at J, with 14 bases between. Germline CDR1 reads SGHNT; CDR2 reads YYREEE (reference sequence). This CDR3 has 12 residues. The CDR3 here is CASSPGLGDYTF. The CDR3 bases are TGTGCCAGCAGCCCCGGACTAGGCGACTACACCTTC.

V usage is TRBV28 and J usage is TRBJ2-5; 9 bases agree with TRBD2. CDR1 and CDR2 (germline): MDHEN, SYDVKM. The CDR3 loop spans 14 amino acids. With V trimmed by 5 bases and J by 5 bases, 6 bases remained unmatched. The CDR3 loop is CASSGRGGKETQYF. CDR3 coding DNA: TGTGCCAGCAGTGGGCGGGGGGGAAAGGAGACCCAGTACTTC.

This clone was observed a few times. The genes are TRBV10-1 and TRBJ2-1, with TRBD2 matching over 7 bases. Per germline, CDR1 WNHNN and CDR2 SYGVQD (reference sequence). V lost 3 bases and J lost 4; bases outside the gene matches: 9. This CDR3 contains 16 residues. The CDR3 bases are TGCGCCAGCAGTGATGGGGCGGGAGAAGGATACAATGAGCAGTTCTTC. The encoded protein is CASSDGAGEGYNEQFF.

The chain carries TRBV5-8 and TRBJ2-3; possibly TRBD1 for D (6 bases). Germline V gives CDR1 SGHTS, CDR2 YDEGEE. The ends were cut back, 9 bases at V and 1 base at J, with 18 bases in the middle. This CDR3 is built from 15 residues. CDR3: CATNLGARGTDTQYF. The CDR3 DNA follows: TGTGCCACCAACTTGGGGGCGCGGGGCACAGATACGCAGTATTTT.

The chain employs TRBV19 and TRBJ2-7; 8 bases are a match to TRBD1. Germline CDR1 LNHDA, CDR2 SQIVND (reference sequence). V was pared by 5 bases and J by 1 base, with 4 bases of the junction left unmatched. This CDR3 has 14 amino acids. The CDR3 sequence: CASSAGGASYEQYF. CDR3 DNA: TGTGCCAGTAGTGCAGGGGGCGCATCCTACGAGCAGTACTTC. The variable domain in full, with the rest retrieved from reference TRBV19 and TRBJ2-7, is DGGITQSPKYLFRKEGQNVTLSCEQNLNHDAMYWYRQDPGQGLRLIYYSQIVNDFQKGDIAEGYSVSREKKESFPLTVTSAQKNPTAFYLCASSAGGASYEQYFGPGTRLTVT.

The chain's CDR3 is CASSLPAGGTYNEQFF. The CDR3 bases are TGTGCCAGCAGCTTACCGGCGGGAGGAACCTACAATGAGCAGTTCTTC. The chain is built from TRBV7-9 and TRBJ2-1, with 8 nucleotides matching TRBD2. The CDR3 is 16 amino acids. CDR1 is SEHNR and CDR2 is FQNEAQ in the germline V gene (reference sequence). V lost 2 bases, J lost 2 bases, and 5 bases stayed unmatched.

This chain uses TRBV19 with TRBJ2-1; a possible D gene is TRBD1 (6 bases). The CDR3 totals 14 residues. V was trimmed by 5 bases and J by 8 bases, leaving 16 bases between them. Germline V CDR1 and CDR2: LNHDA, SQIVND (reference sequence). The CDR3 protein is CASSPQGGRDEQFF. The CDR3 nucleotides read TGTGCCAGTAGTCCGCAAGGGGGACGGGATGAGCAGTTCTTC.

This chain connects TRBV6-2 or TRBV6-3 to TRBJ2-1; 11 nucleotides match TRBD2. The CDR3 is 17 residues long. The junction had 8 bases not matched to a gene; V was cut back by 0 bases and J by 7 bases. Germline V lookup: CDR1 MNHEY, CDR2 SVGEGT. In DNA, the CDR3 is TGTGCCAGCAGTTACTCGATATTAACTAGCGGGAGTAATGAGCAGTTCTTC. Amino acid sequence: CASSYSILTSGSNEQFF.

This clone has just one count. The rearrangement links TRBV19 to TRBJ1-1, with 8 bases aligning to TRBD1. V was clipped by 4 bases and J by 1 base; unmatched bases: 2. The germline V gene has CDR1 LNHDA and CDR2 SQIVND (reference sequence). This CDR3 has 14 residues. CDR3 in amino acids: CASSRTGSNTEAFF. DNA of the CDR3: TGTGCCAGTAGTAGGACAGGGTCGAACACTGAAGCTTTCTTT.

The V call is TRBV5-1, the J call TRBJ1-1; tentatively, D is TRBD1 (5 bases). CDR3 length: 13 amino acids. Trimming removed 0 bases from V and 10 bases from J, with 13 bases in between. CDR1 and CDR2 from the germline V gene are SGHRS and YFSETQ. The CDR3 is CASSLEIQGGAFF. CDR3 DNA: TGCGCCAGCAGCTTGGAAATCCAGGGTGGAGCTTTCTTT.

CDR3 DNA: TGTGCCAGCAGTTCCCGGACCTACTCTGGGGCCAACGTCCTGACTTTC. It yields the protein CASSSRTYSGANVLTF. This chain links TRBV11-3 with TRBJ2-6; D gene unclear. Germline V gene data show CDR1 as SGHNT and CDR2 as YENEEA. This CDR3 region has 16 residues. Trimming shortened V by 6 bases and J by 0 bases, and 12 bases separated the two germline ends.

The CDR3 DNA reads TGTGCCAGCAGTTACTCGACTGCGGGGAACTATGGCTACACCTTC. Protein: CASSYSTAGNYGYTF. The rearrangement joins TRBV6-5 to TRBJ1-2, with no clear D. This CDR3 spans 15 amino acids. The germline V gene has CDR1 MNHEY and CDR2 SVGAGI. Trimming left V 0 bases short and J 2 bases short, with 10 bases between.

This rearrangement joins TRBV7-8 to TRBJ1-5, with a possible D match to TRBD1 (6 bases). Trimming removed 4 bases from V and 0 bases from J, with 13 bases in between. Per germline, CDR1 SGHVS and CDR2 FQNEAQ. The CDR3 runs 16 residues. DNA for the CDR3: TGTGCCAGCAGCTCCGGGACACGTTATAGCAATCAGCCCCAGCATTTT. Translating it yields CASSSGTRYSNQPQHF.

This clone occurred once. The gene calls are TRBV11-2 and TRBJ2-7, with 12 bases matching TRBD2. The CDR3 is 15 amino acids. Germline CDR1 SGHAT, CDR2 FQNNGV. After removal of 1 base from V and 4 bases from J, the junction contained 2 bases not matched to a gene. CDR3 sequence reads: CASSLGLAGVYEQYF. The CDR3 bases are TGTGCCAGCAGCTTAGGACTAGCGGGGGTTTACGAGCAGTACTTC.

The chain has TRBV5-1 and TRBJ2-1; D remains ambiguous. CDR3 length: 16 residues. Trimming shortened V by 3 bases and J by 4 bases, and 17 bases separated the two germline ends. Germline CDR1 is SGHRS and CDR2 is YFSETQ. This CDR3 is CASSSTKWGVYNEQFF. In DNA, the CDR3 is TGCGCCAGCAGCTCTACCAAATGGGGTGTTTACAATGAGCAGTTCTTC.

The chain combines TRBV18 with TRBJ2-7; D possibly uses TRBD1 or TRBD2 (7 bases each). This CDR3 comprises 17 residues. Trimming took 0 bases from V and 6 from J, leaving 21 bases between them. Germline CDR1 reads KGHSH; CDR2 reads LQKENI. The CDR3 protein is CASSPPLGQAAGVEQYF. CDR3 sequence (DNA): TGTGCCAGCTCACCACCTTTAGGACAGGCCGCGGGAGTCGAGCAGTACTTC.

V gene TRBV25-1 combines with J gene TRBJ2-4, with 10 bases aligning to TRBD1. V dropped 8 bases and J dropped 8; count of bases not matched to a gene: 6. Germline V lookup: CDR1 MGHDK, CDR2 SYGVNS. The CDR3 extends over 13 amino acids. The CDR3: CASRGQGVDIQYF. The CDR3, as DNA: TGTGCCAGCCGAGGACAGGGGGTAGACATTCAGTACTTC.

This clone was seen a single time. The chain carries TRBV30 and TRBJ1-3, with D unresolved. Germline V gene sequence: CDR1 GTSNPN, CDR2 SVGIG (reference sequence). Trimming took off 2 bases at V and 4 bases at J, with 9 bases between the two ends. CDR3 length: 13 amino acids. Here the CDR3 reads CAWSLTAGNTIYF. DNA of the CDR3: TGTGCCTGGAGTTTAACGGCAGGAAACACCATATATTTT.

This rearrangement joins TRBV20-1 to TRBJ1-1; no reliable D call. This CDR3 has 11 residues. V lost 7 bases and J 6 bases, leaving 12 bases between the germline ends. The V gene's germline CDR1 is DFQATT and CDR2 SNEGSKA (reference sequence). DNA for the CDR3: TGCAGTGTATCTTCGGGGTCTGAAGCTTTCTTT. Its protein is CSVSSGSEAFF.

This chain connects TRBV7-3 to TRBJ1-1; 10 bases align to TRBD1. Germline trimming cut 0 bases from V and 1 base from J; bases unmatched to any gene: 2. Germline V lookup: CDR1 SGHTA, CDR2 FQGTGA. The CDR3 runs to 16 residues. The CDR3 DNA follows: TGTGCCAGCAGCTTAACGACAGGGGGCCCGAACACTGAAGCTTTCTTT. Encoded protein: CASSLTTGGPNTEAFF.

This sequence joins TRBV9 and TRBJ1-2; no firm D call. V was cut by 3 bases and J by 2 bases, with 5 bases left in between. Germline V gene lookup returns CDR1 SGDLS and CDR2 YYNGEE. The CDR3 has 12 amino acids. Here the CDR3 DNA reads TGTGCCAGCAGCGCCACCAACTATGGCTACACCTTC. Translated, it gives CASSATNYGYTF.

The chain has TRBV4-1 and TRBJ1-6, with D possibly matching TRBD1 (6 bases). Germline-derived CDR1 and CDR2 are MGHRA and YSYEKL. Between the trimmed V and J ends, which lost 2 bases and 10 bases, there was a span of 15 bases. The CDR3 sequence is 15 residues long. CDR3 sequence reads: CASSQYQGQESPLHF. The CDR3 region has the DNA TGCGCCAGCAGCCAATATCAGGGGCAGGAATCACCCCTCCACTTT.

The chain couples TRBV19 to TRBJ1-2; the D is unclear. The V gene lost 6 bases and the J gene lost 6 bases, with 17 bases spanning the gap. Germline CDR1 reads LNHDA; CDR2 reads SQIVND (reference sequence). CDR3 length: 14 amino acids. CDR3 amino acids: CASRAIGKQDGYTF. DNA for the CDR3: TGTGCCAGTAGGGCGATAGGGAAGCAGGATGGCTACACCTTC.

The chain has TRBV9 and TRBJ1-2; D remains ambiguous. The CDR3 runs to 13 residues. Per germline, CDR1 SGDLS and CDR2 YYNGEE. V was shortened by 1 base and J by 2 bases, with 6 bases between the two germline ends. CDR3 nucleotide sequence: TGTGCCAGCAGCGTATACGGCAACTATGGCTACACCTTC. Protein sequence: CASSVYGNYGYTF.

The chain couples TRBV5-1 to TRBJ1-4, with D possibly being TRBD1 (6 bases). CDR3 length: 12 amino acids. Germline V gene lookup returns CDR1 SGHRS and CDR2 YFSETQ. The V end was cut by 4 bases, the J end by 6 bases, with 7 bases between. The CDR3 DNA reads TGCGCCAGCAGCGCAGGGGATGAAAAACTGTTTTTT. Amino acid sequence: CASSAGDEKLFF.

The rearrangement joins TRBV29-1 to TRBJ2-7; 8 bases are a match to TRBD1. The CDR3 loop spans 15 amino acids. The germline gives CDR1 SQVTM, CDR2 ANQGSEA. The V gene end was trimmed by 4 bases and the J gene end by 6 bases; junction bases not matched to a gene: 14. In DNA, the CDR3 is TGCAGCGTTGCGTTTACGGCCTCCGGACAGGGCGAGCAGTACTTC. Its protein product is CSVAFTASGQGEQYF.